Reported below is one T cell receptor beta chain. This sample was included in a study of T cell changes during pregnancy in multiple sclerosis. CDR3 length: 16 amino acids. V lost 2 bases, J lost 6 bases, and 12 bases stayed unmatched. Germline CDR1 KGHSH, CDR2 LQKENI. The protocol was immunoSEQ multiplex PCR, while the TCRdb copy is restricted to in-frame clones and leaves out a portion. Among tens of thousands of clones, about 93% were seen once, and the ten largest hold more than 0.9%. Source: peripheral blood, taken in the first trimester of pregnancy. This chain connects TRBV18 to TRBJ1-2; the match to TRBD1 covers 7 bases. This sequence was found in a female donor with multiple sclerosis, enrolled in a pregnancy study. CDR3 bases: TGTGCCAGCTCACCAGGGACAGAGTTAAAGGGCCATGGCTACACCTTC. This codes for CASSPGTELKGHGYTF.